This entry lists 32 T cell receptor beta chains sequenced from one sample in a study of blood T cells in healthy people across ages. PCR was performed a second time for roughly 7 to 11 cycles using a sample-barcoded 5' primer and a J-beta primer mix. TCRdb re-derived calls from the 5' RACE reads in MiXCR, one entry per CDR3 protein. The table lists some 710,000 distinct CDR3 sequences, 20% to 25% of them singletons, with 22% in the top ten. Sequencing used blood. The receptors come from an older man in good health.

This clonotype was counted once. This chain uses TRBV14 with TRBJ2-3; 7 bases align to TRBD1. CDR1 and CDR2 (germline): SGHDN, FVKESK. The J segment lost 2 bases and the V segment lost 4 bases, leaving 12 bases of the junction unmatched. CDR3 length: 17 amino acids. CDR3 amino acids: CASSPLTGKQFTDTQYF. The CDR3 coding sequence is TGTGCCAGCAGCCCTTTGACAGGGAAGCAATTCACAGATACGCAGTATTTT.

This clonotype was observed many times. J is TRBJ1-1 and V is TRBV7-3, with a possible D match to TRBD1 (6 bases). Trimming shortened V by 5 bases and J by 2 bases, and 9 bases separated the two germline ends. The CDR3 covers 13 residues. Germline V gene lookup returns CDR1 SGHTA and CDR2 FQGTGA. CDR3: CASSVDSNTEAFF. CDR3 DNA sequence: TGTGCCAGCAGCGTGGACAGCAACACTGAAGCTTTCTTT.

In its sample, this clonotype was seen a few times. This sequence joins TRBV2 and TRBJ2-7, with 13 nucleotides matching TRBD2. V gave up 5 bases and J gave up 2 bases; unmatched junction bases: 3. The CDR3 has 15 residues. Germline CDR1 SNHLY, CDR2 FYNNEI. CDR3 nucleotides: TGTGCCAGCAGTTTCGGACTAGCGGGGGCCTACGAGCAGTACTTC. Amino acids: CASSFGLAGAYEQYF.

This clonotype was found a few times. The chain is built from TRBV20-1 and TRBJ2-2; D possibly corresponds to TRBD1 (6 bases). CDR3 size: 16 residues. The ends were cut back, 3 bases at V and 6 bases at J, with 20 bases in the middle. Germline V gene lookup returns CDR1 DFQATT and CDR2 SNEGSKA (reference sequence). The CDR3 sequence is CSASISLGGRAGELFF. The CDR3 coding sequence is TGCAGTGCTAGTATTAGCTTAGGGGGAAGGGCCGGGGAGCTGTTTTTT.

This clonotype has more than one count but fewer than ten. The chain couples TRBV29-1 to TRBJ1-2, with 7 bases that match TRBD1. This CDR3 contains 17 residues. V lost 2 bases, J lost 7 bases, and 19 bases stayed unmatched. Germline CDR1 is SQVTM and CDR2 is ANQGSEA. Here the CDR3 reads CSVERNTPSDREIGYTF. The CDR3 DNA sequence: TGCAGCGTTGAACGGAACACTCCCTCAGACAGGGAGATTGGCTACACCTTC.

The gene calls are TRBV7-2 and TRBJ2-1; 8 nucleotides align to TRBD2. CDR1 and CDR2 from the germline V gene are SGHTA and FQGNSA. V was clipped by 3 bases and J by 9 bases; unmatched bases: 10. The CDR3 spans 15 residues. The CDR3 region is CASSLSSGSSGEQFF. The CDR3 region has the DNA TGTGCCAGCAGCTTGAGCAGCGGGAGTTCAGGTGAGCAGTTCTTC.

The CDR3 reads CASSQENRRYGYTF. Written as DNA, the CDR3 is TGCGCCAGCAGCCAAGAGAACAGGCGGTATGGCTACACCTTC. This chain joins TRBV4-1 and TRBJ1-2, with a tentative D call TRBD1 (5 bases). The germline V and J ends were trimmed by 0 bases and 5 bases, with 10 bases remaining between them. CDR3 length: 14 residues. From germline, CDR1 is MGHRA and CDR2 YSYEKL.

This clonotype has only a few counts. V and J are TRBV6-5 and TRBJ1-6; 9 bases are a match to TRBD1. The J segment lost 8 bases and the V segment lost 6 bases, leaving 2 bases of the junction unmatched. CDR3 length: 13 amino acids. CDR1 MNHEY and CDR2 SVGAGI come from the germline V gene. For the CDR3, the DNA is TGTGCCAGCAGACAGGGGGCTGATTCACCCCTCCACTTT. Translating gives CASRQGADSPLHF.

This sequence joins TRBV11-2 and TRBJ1-2, with D maybe TRBD1 (6 bases). The CDR3 is 14 residues long. Trimming stripped 1 base from V and 8 bases from J, with 14 bases between. Germline V lookup: CDR1 SGHAT, CDR2 FQNNGV. Here the CDR3 reads CASSLVYGGRGYTF. The CDR3 nucleotides read TGTGCCAGCAGCTTAGTTTATGGGGGGCGCGGCTACACCTTC.

The rearrangement joins TRBV7-6 to TRBJ2-5; D is unresolved. Germline CDR1 SGHVS, CDR2 FNYEAQ. The CDR3 consists of 14 residues. V lost 2 bases and J lost 4, with 11 bases in between. The CDR3 DNA follows: TGTGCCAGCAGCTTAACCCGGACGCGAGAGACCCAGTACTTC. Translating gives CASSLTRTRETQYF.

The chain combines TRBV20-1 with TRBJ2-3; 8 nucleotides agree with TRBD2. Trimming removed 3 bases from V and 1 base from J; junction bases left unmatched: 3. The CDR3 consists of 14 residues. Germline values: CDR1 DFQATT, CDR2 SNEGSKA (reference sequence). CDR3 in amino acids: CSASGGARTDTQYF. The DNA for the CDR3 is TGCAGTGCTAGCGGGGGGGCTCGCACAGATACGCAGTATTTT.

This clonotype was seen a handful of times. This chain links TRBV3-1 with TRBJ2-2, with D possibly TRBD1 on 6 matching bases. Trimming removed 3 bases from V and 6 bases from J, with 14 bases in between. Germline loops: CDR1 LGHDT, CDR2 YNNKEL (reference sequence). The CDR3 sequence is 15 residues long. The CDR3 is CASSHRQESSGELFF. CDR3 in DNA: TGTGCCAGCAGCCATCGACAGGAAAGTTCCGGGGAGCTGTTTTTT.

The CDR3 protein is CASRDRSSYNEQFF. CDR3 nucleotides: TGTGCCAGCAGGGACAGGAGCTCCTACAATGAGCAGTTCTTC. The chain joins TRBV28 to TRBJ2-1, with 7 bases matching TRBD1. Germline assignment: CDR1 MDHEN and CDR2 SYDVKM. The CDR3 runs to 14 residues. Trimming cost V 6 bases and J 0 bases; bases outside gene matches: 2.

This clonotype was counted a few times. This chain's CDR3 is CASSQVPGLAGGNTDTQYF. The CDR3 DNA follows: TGTGCCAGCAGCCAAGTCCCGGGACTAGCGGGGGGCAACACAGATACGCAGTATTTT. This rearrangement joins TRBV4-2 to TRBJ2-3; 15 bases map to TRBD2. This CDR3 spans 19 amino acids. J was trimmed by 2 bases and V by 1 base; bases with no gene match: 7. CDR1 is LGHNA, CDR2 YNFKEQ, per germline.

The chain employs TRBV9 and TRBJ2-4; D possibly corresponds to TRBD1 (6 bases). V was pared by 2 bases and J by 0 bases, with 9 bases between. CDR1 and CDR2 from the germline V gene are SGDLS and YYNGEE. This CDR3 spans 15 amino acids. CDR3 DNA sequence: TGTGCCAGCAGCGTGACAGGCCTAGCCAAAAACATTCAGTACTTC. It is translated as CASSVTGLAKNIQYF.

The chain is built from TRBV4-2 and TRBJ1-5; D unresolved. In germline, CDR1 is LGHNA, CDR2 YNFKEQ. V dropped 0 bases and J dropped 0 bases, with 15 bases sitting between them. This CDR3 spans 18 amino acids. The CDR3 coding sequence is TGTGCCAGCAGCCAAGATTTAGAGGGTTCGTATAGCAATCAGCCCCAGCATTTT. Translated, it gives CASSQDLEGSYSNQPQHF.

This chain joins TRBV5-4 and TRBJ2-3; D is unresolved. The V and J ends lost 0 bases and 2 bases respectively, with 7 bases between them. Germline V gives CDR1 SGHNT, CDR2 YYREEE (reference sequence). The CDR3 has 14 residues. This CDR3 is CASSLDFHTDTQYF. DNA of the CDR3: TGTGCCAGCAGCTTGGACTTTCACACAGATACGCAGTATTTT.

The V and J genes are TRBV15 and TRBJ1-4; a weak D match, TRBD1 (5 bases). Germline CDR1 LNHNV, CDR2 YYDKDF (reference sequence). CDR3 length: 14 amino acids. V lost 4 bases and J 8 bases, leaving 14 bases between the germline ends. CDR3 bases: TGTGCCACCAGCATTGGGGACGCCAGCGAAAAACTGTTTTTT. This gives the protein CATSIGDASEKLFF.

V gene TRBV20-1 combines with J gene TRBJ2-7; TRBD2 aligns across 7 bases. The J call is doubtful: the DNA matches TRBJ2-1 better. The length of the CDR3 is 17 residues. In germline, CDR1 is DFQATT, CDR2 SNEGSKA (reference sequence). For the CDR3, the DNA is TGCAGTGCTCGAAAAGCGGGGTCGGCTAGTTGGTGGAATGAGCAGTTCTTC. Encoded protein: CSARKAGSASWWNEQFF.

The chain recombines TRBV2 with TRBJ2-3, with D tentatively TRBD1 or TRBD2 (5 bases each). Germline V gene data show CDR1 as SNHLY and CDR2 as FYNNEI. The V gene lost 4 bases and the J gene lost 2 bases, with 7 bases spanning the gap. There are 13 residues in the CDR3. The CDR3 is CASSGDLTDTQYF. CDR3 DNA sequence: TGTGCCAGCAGTGGGGACCTCACAGATACGCAGTATTTT.

The CDR3 bases are TGTGCCAGCACGGGTAACAATGAGCAGTTCTTC. Protein product: CASTGNNEQFF. This chain uses TRBV6-5 with TRBJ2-1; D remains unclear. Germline loops: CDR1 MNHEY, CDR2 SVGAGI. V lost 7 bases and J lost 5, with 6 bases in between. The CDR3 has 11 amino acids.

This chain links TRBV24-1 with TRBJ2-3, with TRBD2 matching 11 bases. With 1 base clipped from V and 1 base from J, the junction kept 0 bases outside the gene matches. This CDR3 contains 16 residues. CDR1 KGHDR and CDR2 SFDVKD come from the germline V gene. The CDR3 loop is CATSDLLAGGTDTQYF. As DNA, the CDR3 is TGTGCCACCAGTGATTTACTAGCGGGAGGCACAGATACGCAGTATTTT.

The genes are TRBV5-1 and TRBJ2-5; D could derive from TRBD1 or TRBD2 (6 bases each). The J call may be wrong; the DNA end is better matched by TRBJ2-1. This CDR3 has 15 amino acids. Germline CDR1 SGHRS, CDR2 YFSETQ. The CDR3 nucleotides are TGCGCCAGCAGCTTGGATTGGGGGGCAGGAAATGAGCAGTTCTTC. It translates to CASSLDWGAGNEQFF.

This clonotype showed up just once. The DNA of the CDR3 is TGTGCCAGCAGTTACGACTTTGGGGAGTCGATCACCGGGGAGCTGTTTTTT. It codes for CASSYDFGESITGELFF. The chain employs TRBV6-6 and TRBJ2-2, with D maybe TRBD2 (5 bases). CDR3 size: 17 residues. V was shortened by 2 bases and J by 4 bases, with 17 bases between the two germline ends. Germline CDR1 reads MNHNY; CDR2 reads SVGAGI (reference sequence).

This sequence joins TRBV7-2 and TRBJ2-3, with D tentatively TRBD2 (5 bases). In germline, CDR1 is SGHTA, CDR2 FQGNSA. Trimming cost V 4 bases and J 0 bases, with 14 bases left between them. CDR3 length: 16 residues. CDR3 in amino acids: CASSSLGRTSTDTQYF. The CDR3 DNA reads as TGTGCCAGCAGCTCCTTGGGCAGGACTAGCACAGATACGCAGTATTTT.

As regards this clonotype: This CDR3 is missing its conserved last phenylalanine or tryptophan, likely due to a read error. The rearrangement uses TRBV12-3 or TRBV12-4 and TRBJ2-6, with 7 bases fitting TRBD1. Trimming removed 5 bases from V and 0 bases from J; junction bases left unmatched: 4. The CDR3 is made up of 16 amino acids. The CDR3 spells CASSTGQSSGANVLTL. The CDR3 DNA sequence: TGTGCCAGCAGTACGGGACAGTCCTCTGGGGCCAACGTCCTGACTCTC.

Only a few counts were recorded for this clonotype. The V and J genes are TRBV28 and TRBJ1-3; TRBD1 might be the D (5 bases). The CDR3 contains 18 residues. The V and J ends lost 2 bases and 2 bases respectively, with 19 bases between them. The germline V gene encodes CDR1 MDHEN and CDR2 SYDVKM. CDR3 loop: CASSLVRQDIRAGNTIYF. The CDR3 bases are TGTGCCAGCAGTTTAGTGAGGCAGGACATTCGGGCTGGAAACACCATATATTTT.

V and J are TRBV6-1 and TRBJ1-3; D gene ambiguous. The length of the CDR3 is 14 residues. Trimming stripped 6 bases from V and 1 base from J, with 10 bases between. Germline V gene data show CDR1 as MNHNS and CDR2 as SASEGT. Here the CDR3 reads CASRLTYSGNTIYF. CDR3 in DNA: TGTGCCAGCAGATTGACATATTCTGGAAACACCATATATTTT.

This clonotype was counted only a few times. This chain connects TRBV29-1 to TRBJ2-6; D is undetermined. The germline gives CDR1 SQVTM, CDR2 ANQGSEA. The CDR3 length is 13 residues. V gave up 7 bases and J gave up 0 bases, with 7 bases separating them. The CDR3, as DNA: TGCAGCGCCGACACCTCTGGGGCCAACGTCCTGACTTTC. As protein: CSADTSGANVLTF.

Only a few counts were recorded for this clonotype. The chain recombines TRBV5-1 with TRBJ1-2; D is undetermined. The ends were cut back, 4 bases at V and 0 bases at J, with 10 bases in the middle. The V gene's germline CDR1 is SGHRS and CDR2 YFSETQ. The CDR3 length is 14 residues. In nucleotides, the CDR3 is TGCGCCAGCAGCCTGACACTTACTAACTATGGCTACACCTTC. This translates into CASSLTLTNYGYTF. Together with reference TRBV5-1 and TRBJ1-2, the CDR3 gives the full variable domain: KAGVTQTPRYLIKTRGQQVTLSCSPISGHRSVSWYQQTPGQGLQFLFEYFSETQRNKGNFPGRFSGRQFSNSRSEMNVSTLELGDSALYLCASSLTLTNYGYTFGSGTRLTVV.

This clonotype was observed a single time. The chain combines TRBV21-1 with TRBJ2-5; the table's D gene call, TRBD1, was not cross checked with the DNA. Judging by the DNA end, TRBJ2-7 fits better; the J call may be wrong. TRBV21-1 is termed a pseudogene. CDR3 length: 16 amino acids. The CDR3 bases are TGTGCCAGCAGCAAAGCGGAAAGGACAGGGGGGTACGAGCAGTACTTC. Protein product: CASSKAERTGGYEQYF.

This sequence joins TRBV28 and TRBJ2-7; D remains ambiguous. CDR3 size: 14 residues. V was pared by 4 bases and J by 2 bases, with 12 bases between. Germline CDR1 MDHEN, CDR2 SYDVKM. CDR3 region: CASSSPTETYEQYF. In DNA, the CDR3 is TGTGCCAGCAGTTCTCCGACGGAGACCTACGAGCAGTACTTC. Full variable domain (missing parts from reference TRBV28 and TRBJ2-7): DVKVTQSSRYLVKRTGEKVFLECVQDMDHENMFWYRQDPGLGLRLIYFSYDVKMKEKGDIPEGYSVSREKKERFSLILESASTNQTSMYLCASSSPTETYEQYFGPGTRLTVT.